Listed below are T cell receptor beta chains from one sample, sequenced in a study of monozygotic twins with inflammatory bowel disease. TCRdb re-called the 5' RACE reads and catalogs CDR3 proteins one per entry, DNA excluded. The listing contains some 450,000 distinct CDR3 sequences. Sequenced: blood. The receptors originated from a human donor with ulcerative colitis or Crohn's disease, or a healthy co-twin of an affected twin (not recorded which). Each CDR3 is given with its conserved first and last residue.

cdr3_length | j_call | v_call | cdr3_aa
15 | TRBJ2-5 | TRBV5-1 | CASTRSGGSEETQYF
18 | TRBJ2-5 | TRBV11-2 | CAVRGPSGSSRGQETQYF
14 | TRBJ2-1 | TRBV27 | CASSYRGTGKNQFF
13 | TRBJ2-2 | TRBV29-1 | CSVHDGNTGELFF
16 | TRBJ2-1 | TRBV28 | CASSPSGQGGPYEQFF
15 | TRBJ2-1 | TRBV20-1 | CSARGGLAGVDEQFF
15 | TRBJ2-1 | TRBV7-2 | CASSPPGGGYNEQFF
12 | TRBJ2-1 | TRBV10-3 | CAISESFNEQFF
15 | TRBJ2-7 | TRBV27 | CASWGYSGSSYEQYF
12 | TRBJ1-5 | TRBV30 | CAWSVQGRPQHF
13 | TRBJ1-5 | TRBV6-1 | CASSEAKPVVQHF
15 | TRBJ2-7 | TRBV20-1 | CSARDRLEVSYEQYF
15 | TRBJ2-1 | TRBV6-2/TRBV6-3 | CASLTPGQGNNEQFF
15 | TRBJ1-3 | TRBV4-1 | CASSPSGTTGNTIYF
13 | TRBJ2-1 | TRBV19 | CAREGQGKNEQFF
14 | TRBJ2-5 | TRBV10-3 | CASTLGGSKETQYF
11 | TRBJ1-1 | TRBV28 | CASTQVGEAFF
13 | TRBJ1-1 | TRBV12-3/TRBV12-4 | CASSPGGLTEAFF
13 | TRBJ2-1 | TRBV6-5 | CASSLPPGDEQFF
14 | TRBJ2-2 | TRBV7-2 | CASRETGDTGELFF
16 | TRBJ2-3 | TRBV20-1 | CSANLRGLASTDTQYF
15 | TRBJ2-5 | TRBV29-1 | CSGAGGTDYRETQYF
14 | TRBJ1-1 | TRBV5-1 | CASSEKQVFAEAFF
11 | TRBJ2-5 | TRBV29-1 | CSLGYQETQYF
14 | TRBJ1-1 | TRBV9 | CASSAQTFNTEAFF
14 | TRBJ2-3 | TRBV20-1 | CSAPVPGLVDTQYF
16 | TRBJ2-3 | TRBV5-1 | CASSLAGRGGTDTQYF
16 | TRBJ2-6 | TRBV6-1 | CASKKGDNSGANVLTF
16 | TRBJ2-1 | TRBV12-5 | CASGFATGVAGEEQFF
15 | TRBJ1-4 | TRBV5-1 | CASSLDDSFNEKLFF
15 | TRBJ2-7 | TRBV7-2 | CASSVPSRGTAEQYF
15 | TRBJ2-7 | TRBV7-8 | CASSLDGGRTYEQYF
12 | TRBJ1-2 | TRBV7-9 | CASSFQDSGYTF
11 | TRBJ2-5 | TRBV30 | CAWSYQETQYF
15 | TRBJ2-1 | TRBV24-1 | CATSGTSGRSNEQFF
15 | TRBJ1-5 | TRBV10-3 | CATQPGVSGNQPQHF
17 | TRBJ2-3 | TRBV5-1 | CASSLTPSGGATDTQYF
15 | TRBJ2-1 | TRBV25-1 | CASSETLLTVVEQFF
12 | TRBJ1-5 | TRBV15 | CATSRAYQPQHF
13 | TRBJ1-5 | TRBV20-1 | CSAFVLRNQPQHF
14 | TRBJ1-6 | TRBV6-1 | CASAAGSYNSPLHF